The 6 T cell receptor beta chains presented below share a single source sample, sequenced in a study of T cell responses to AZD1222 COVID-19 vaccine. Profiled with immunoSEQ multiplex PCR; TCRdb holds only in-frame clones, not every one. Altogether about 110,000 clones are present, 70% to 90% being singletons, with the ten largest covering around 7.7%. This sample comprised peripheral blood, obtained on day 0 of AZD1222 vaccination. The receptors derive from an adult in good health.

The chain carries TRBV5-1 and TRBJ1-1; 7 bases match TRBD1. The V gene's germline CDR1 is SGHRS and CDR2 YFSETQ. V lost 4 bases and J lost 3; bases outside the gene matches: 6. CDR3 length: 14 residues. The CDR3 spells CASSRQGLDTEAFF. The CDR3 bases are TGCGCCAGCAGCCGACAGGGCTTGGACACTGAAGCTTTCTTT.

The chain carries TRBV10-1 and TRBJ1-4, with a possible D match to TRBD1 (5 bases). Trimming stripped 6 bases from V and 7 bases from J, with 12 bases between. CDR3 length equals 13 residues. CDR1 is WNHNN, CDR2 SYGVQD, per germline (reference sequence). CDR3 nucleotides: TGCGCCAGCAGCCTCCAGGGAAGTGAAAAACTGTTTTTT. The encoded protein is CASSLQGSEKLFF.

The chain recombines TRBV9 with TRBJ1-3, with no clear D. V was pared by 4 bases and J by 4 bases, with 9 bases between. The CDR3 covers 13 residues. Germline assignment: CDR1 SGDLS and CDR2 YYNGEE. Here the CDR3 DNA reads TGTGCCAGCAGCCCCTTAAGCGGAAACACCATATATTTT. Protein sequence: CASSPLSGNTIYF.

The CDR3 region has the DNA TGTGCCACCAGTGACGGACTAGCGGGCCCTGGAACAGATACGCAGTATTTT. It codes for CATSDGLAGPGTDTQYF. The chain links TRBV24-1 to TRBJ2-3; 11 positions match TRBD2. Looked up from germline, CDR1 is KGHDR and CDR2 is SFDVKD. V shed 4 bases and J 3 bases; nucleotides not matched to a gene: 8. This CDR3 region has 17 residues.

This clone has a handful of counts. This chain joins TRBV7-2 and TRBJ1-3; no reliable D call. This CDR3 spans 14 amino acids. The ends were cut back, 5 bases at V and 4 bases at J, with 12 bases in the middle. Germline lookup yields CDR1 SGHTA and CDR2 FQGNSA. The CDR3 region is CASSHRGIGNTIYF. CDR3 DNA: TGTGCCAGCAGCCACCGCGGTATCGGAAACACCATATATTTT.

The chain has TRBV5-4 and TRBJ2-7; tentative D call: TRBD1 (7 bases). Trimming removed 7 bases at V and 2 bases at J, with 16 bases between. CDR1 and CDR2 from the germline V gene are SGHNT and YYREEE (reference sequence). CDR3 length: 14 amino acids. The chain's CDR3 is CASSAGGSTYEQYF. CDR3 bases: TGTGCCAGCTCGGCAGGGGGGTCGACCTACGAGCAGTACTTC.